This record looks at one T cell receptor (beta chain) sequence and its context. The record originates from a study of blood T cell repertoires in COVID-19. About the research overall: Donors in the United States, Italy and Spain gave samples during acute or convalescent COVID-19. The analysed material was cDNA or gDNA that came from T cells, B-cell-depleted T cells, or PBMCs.

Per the authors' pipeline: Nucleated cell counts were estimated from reference gene primer amplification. The assay was immunoSEQ multiplex PCR, and TCRdb's table has in-frame clones only and misses some. The DNA was the basis for D and trimming; V, J and clone size are from that table. Found here are fewer than 150,000 clones, roughly 85% of them singletons; the top ten hold about an eighth. Germline values: CDR1 MNHEY, CDR2 SMNVEV (reference sequence). The CDR3 sequence is 18 residues long. The V segment lost 6 bases and the J segment 0 bases; nucleotides outside the gene matches: 9. The chain carries TRBV27 and TRBJ1-6; 9 bases line up with TRBD1. This clonotype originated in a human donor in a cohort sampled during active COVID-19. The sample comprised peripheral blood. Written as DNA, the CDR3 is TGTGCCAGCAGGGGACAGGGAGCTATGGGCTCCTATAATTCACCCCTCCACTTT. This sequence encodes CASRGQGAMGSYNSPLHF.